This T cell receptor (beta chain) was retrieved from a study of spatial heterogeneity in lung cancer. General study results and limits: Ubiquitous expanded tumor TCRs were observed in blood more at resection than follow-up.

As to this clonotype: Its antigen is still unknown.

Time point indicated: sample taken at primary tumor resection. Whole RNA came from tumor, nontumor lung or frozen PBMC and was sequenced without being sorted. Trimming took 3 bases from V and 1 from J, leaving 9 bases between them. The germline V gene has CDR1 DFQATT and CDR2 SNEGSKA (reference sequence). This CDR3 region has 13 residues. MiXCR, run by TCRdb on the 5' RACE reads, gives a single entry per CDR3 protein. The table records tens of thousands of distinct CDR3 sequences, 15% to 20% of them present only once. The gene calls are TRBV20-1 and TRBJ1-2; D is perhaps TRBD1 (5 bases). The origin of this receptor is a male donor with early-stage non-small cell lung cancer. The sequencing used PBMCs, collected at surgery. The CDR3 DNA sequence: TGCAGTGCTAGCCAGGGTATTAACTATGGCTACACCTTC. As protein: CSASQGINYGYTF.